This T cell receptor beta chain is drawn from a study of cytomegalovirus exposure and HLA in healthy donors. General study findings and limits: TRBV6-2, TRBV6-3 and other indistinguishable V segments were excluded. Some highly shared sequence variants likely arose as a pipeline artifact. Researchers catalogued 164 TCR beta chains as cytomegalovirus-associated. Later on, an analysis showed TCR association rates differing by HLA locus, with DRB1 the most and HLA-C the fewest.

V was pared by 6 bases and J by 4 bases, with 6 bases of the junction left unmatched. CDR3 length equals 14 residues. Use of 60 Vbeta and 13 Jbeta primers characterized the PCR. The assay was immunoSEQ multiplex PCR, and TCRdb's table has in-frame clones only and misses some. The repertoire consists of roughly 130,000 clones, with over 75% occurring once and the leading ten covering under 6%. For this clone: Antigen unknown.

This chain links TRBV23-1 with TRBJ1-5; 7 bases line up with TRBD1. TRBV23-1 is treated as an ORF (open reading frame) with a function not yet certain. The sample was PBMCs. This TCR was recovered from a middle-aged woman in good health and CMV-seropositive. CDR3 amino acids: CASSPGQRNQPQHF. The CDR3 nucleotides are TGCGCCAGCAGCCCGGGACAGAGAAATCAGCCCCAGCATTTT.